These 3 T cell receptor beta chains were all obtained from the same sample, sequenced in a study of cytomegalovirus exposure and HLA in healthy donors (dated by TCRdb to about 2017). Libraries were prepared through the immunoSEQ multiplex PCR assay. The multiplex PCR relied on a mix of 60 forward primers for TCR Vbeta segments and 13 reverse primers for TCR Jbeta segments. In its TCRdb copy, this immuneACCESS table keeps in-frame sequences only and misses some clones. Where compared with another copy, unresolved V genes explain less than half of these, and the others have no known cause. The sample profile shows around 130,000 clones; 65% to 80% of them were found once. Approximately 6.3% of the sample belongs to the ten largest clones. The sequenced sample consisted of PBMCs. Receptors originate from a man aged 18 to 30 in good health and CMV-seropositive.

The V call is TRBV19, the J call TRBJ1-2, with D uncertain. Trimming removed 5 bases from V and 8 bases from J, with 15 bases in between. The CDR3 runs 13 residues. Germline CDR1 reads LNHDA; CDR2 reads SQIVND (reference sequence). The CDR3 protein is CASSETSQRGYTF. CDR3 sequence (DNA): TGTGCCAGTAGTGAGACATCTCAGCGGGGCTACACCTTC.

This chain connects TRBV7-9 to TRBJ1-1; the match to TRBD1 covers 9 bases. Trimming removed 6 bases from V and 5 bases from J; junction bases left unmatched: 7. Germline loops: CDR1 SEHNR, CDR2 FQNEAQ (reference sequence). The CDR3 loop spans 14 amino acids. The CDR3 spells CASREDRGMTEAFF. CDR3 nucleotide sequence: TGTGCCAGCAGGGAGGACAGGGGAATGACTGAAGCTTTCTTT.

The CDR3 loop reads CSVEELGGGEKLFF. As DNA, the CDR3 is TGCAGCGTTGAAGAGCTGGGAGGAGGTGAAAAACTGTTTTTT. V gene TRBV29-1 combines with J gene TRBJ1-4, with no clear D. The CDR3 extends over 14 amino acids. Trimming removed 0 bases at V and 7 bases at J, with 12 bases between. Germline CDR1 reads SQVTM; CDR2 reads ANQGSEA.